What follows are 18 T cell receptor beta chains derived from one specimen sequenced in a study of cytotoxic CD8 clonotypes in ibrutinib-treated CLL (dated by TCRdb to the early 2020s). Libraries were made using the immunoSEQ multiplex PCR assay. Imported from immuneACCESS, the table was reduced by TCRdb to in-frame sequences with V and J called. These copies leave out some clones; in studies compared against another copy, an unresolved V gene accounts for under half, and the cause of the remainder is not known. The sample contains roughly 130,000 clones, around 80% of them found a single time. The ten largest clonotypes hold about 13% of the sample. In light of the paper, this sample's time point label describes: roughly 12 months on ibrutinib. Source: PBMCs, taken after 12 months of ibrutinib treatment. The receptors originated from a human donor with chronic lymphocytic leukemia.

This chain links TRBV5-1 with TRBJ2-3; 8 bases are shared with TRBD1. The CDR3 runs 14 residues. The germline gives CDR1 SGHRS, CDR2 YFSETQ. The junction had 2 bases not matched to a gene; V was cut back by 0 bases and J by 5 bases. The CDR3 is CASSLETGGDTQYF. CDR3 DNA: TGCGCCAGCAGCTTGGAAACAGGGGGAGATACGCAGTATTTT.

This clone was counted only a few times. This rearrangement joins TRBV10-3 to TRBJ2-5; D remains unclear. Germline V lookup: CDR1 ENHRY, CDR2 SYGVKD. The V and J ends lost 4 bases and 5 bases respectively, with 5 bases between them. There are 11 residues in the CDR3. The CDR3 nucleotides are TGTGCCATCAGTGCTGGGGAGACCCAGTACTTC. Amino acid sequence: CAISAGETQYF.

The chain has TRBV7-9 and TRBJ2-1, with 11 bases fitting TRBD2. This CDR3 contains 15 residues. The germline V gene has CDR1 SEHNR and CDR2 FQNEAQ (reference sequence). J lost 9 bases, V lost 5 bases, and 9 bases had no gene match. As DNA, the CDR3 is TGTGCCAGCAGCAAGACTAGCGGGACCCTCACTGAGCAGTTCTTC. Its translation: CASSKTSGTLTEQFF.

This clone was recorded only once. The CDR3: CASRKGQNNEKLFF. In DNA form, the CDR3 reads TGTGCCAGTAGGAAAGGACAGAATAATGAAAAACTGTTTTTT. The chain uses TRBV19 and TRBJ1-4; D perhaps matches TRBD1 (6 bases). This CDR3 has 14 residues. The V gene lost 6 bases and the J gene lost 4 bases, with 12 bases spanning the gap. Germline values: CDR1 LNHDA, CDR2 SQIVND (reference sequence).

The chain is built from TRBV5-4 and TRBJ2-5, with D possibly TRBD1 on 5 matching bases. The CDR3 consists of 16 residues. CDR1 is SGHNT, CDR2 YYREEE, per germline (reference sequence). V was cut by 0 bases and J by 0 bases, with 12 bases left in between. The CDR3 loop is CASSLEGRGNQETQYF. CDR3 nucleotides: TGTGCCAGCAGCTTGGAGGGAAGGGGAAACCAAGAGACCCAGTACTTC.

This clone was seen a single time. Here the CDR3 DNA reads TGCGCCAGCAACCGGGACAGCGGGGAGCAGTACTTC. It is translated as CASNRDSGEQYF. The V gene is TRBV5-1, the J gene TRBJ2-7; TRBD1 might be the D (7 bases). Germline V CDR1 and CDR2: SGHRS, YFSETQ. CDR3 size: 12 residues. Trimming shortened V by 6 bases and J by 7 bases, and 14 bases separated the two germline ends.

The rearrangement joins TRBV10-3 to TRBJ2-7; 9 nucleotides line up with TRBD1. The V and J ends lost 0 bases and 4 bases, in that order; junction bases with no gene match: 4. The CDR3 has 15 residues. Germline assignment: CDR1 ENHRY and CDR2 SYGVKD. CDR3 sequence (DNA): TGTGCCATCAGTGAGTCAGGGGGACAGGGTTACGAGCAGTACTTC. It encodes CAISESGGQGYEQYF.

The chain combines TRBV5-6 with TRBJ1-2; the D is unclear. The germline gives CDR1 SGHDT, CDR2 YYEEEE. CDR3 length: 16 amino acids. V was pared by 2 bases and J by 4 bases, with 18 bases between. CDR3 protein: CASSFRQEVGSYGYTF. The CDR3 nucleotides are TGTGCCAGCAGCTTCAGGCAGGAAGTGGGATCCTATGGCTACACCTTC. Full variable domain (remainder filled in from reference TRBV5-6 and TRBJ1-2): DAGVTQSPTHLIKTRGQQVTLRCSPKSGHDTVSWYQQALGQGPQFIFQYYEEEERQRGNFPDRFSGHQFPNYSSELNVNALLLGDSALYLCASSFRQEVGSYGYTFGSGTRLTVV.

V is TRBV7-9 and J is TRBJ2-3; 7 bases are a match to TRBD1. This CDR3 has 15 residues. Per germline, CDR1 SEHNR and CDR2 FQNEAQ (reference sequence). J gave up 7 bases and V 4 bases, and 11 bases lay outside the gene matches. The CDR3 sequence: CASSSSDRDDNTQYF. The CDR3 nucleotides read TGTGCCAGCAGCTCCTCCGACAGGGATGATAATACGCAGTATTTT.

The chain carries TRBV6-5 and TRBJ1-1; D ambiguous. The CDR3 spans 14 residues. In germline, CDR1 is MNHEY, CDR2 SVGAGI. Trimming removed 7 bases at V and 4 bases at J, with 16 bases between. The CDR3 spells CASTSSSGSTEAFF. CDR3 DNA sequence: TGTGCCAGCACCTCGAGCTCGGGGAGCACTGAAGCTTTCTTT.

The chain combines TRBV6-5 with TRBJ2-7, with D possibly matching TRBD2 (5 bases). CDR1 MNHEY and CDR2 SVGAGI come from the germline V gene. This CDR3 comprises 16 residues. V lost 0 bases, J lost 7 bases, and 19 bases lay in between. CDR3 nucleotides: TGTGCCAGCAGTTACTCGACTTTTGGACTCGCGATGGAGCAGTACTTC. As protein: CASSYSTFGLAMEQYF.

The chain links TRBV21-1 to TRBJ2-1; the table's TRBD2 call for D was not verified on the DNA. TRBV21-1 is a pseudogene locus. The CDR3 consists of 19 residues. CDR3 nucleotides: TGTGCCAGCAGCAAAGGTGTTCGGGCTAGCGGGAAATCCTACAATGAGCAGTTCTTC. Translating it yields CASSKGVRASGKSYNEQFF.

This clone has a handful of counts. The rearrangement joins TRBV27 to TRBJ1-5; D is unresolved. The V and J ends lost 3 bases and 2 bases respectively, with 8 bases between them. Germline V gene data show CDR1 as MNHEY and CDR2 as SMNVEV (reference sequence). The CDR3 loop spans 14 amino acids. This CDR3 reads CASSFGRGNQPQHF. DNA for the CDR3: TGTGCCAGCAGTTTTGGAAGGGGCAATCAGCCCCAGCATTTT.

This rearrangement joins TRBV4-3 to TRBJ2-2, with a weak D call TRBD2 (5 bases). This CDR3 contains 14 residues. Trimming removed 1 base at V and 4 bases at J, with 7 bases between. Per the germline V gene, CDR1 is LGHNA and CDR2 is YSLEER. The CDR3 loop is CASSQARATGELFF. In DNA form, the CDR3 reads TGCGCCAGCAGCCAAGCGCGGGCCACCGGGGAGCTGTTTTTT.

The gene calls are TRBV12-5 and TRBJ1-2; D remains ambiguous. The CDR3 sequence is 14 residues long. Germline V gene sequence: CDR1 LGHNT, CDR2 FRNRAP. V lost 2 bases and J 2 bases, leaving 9 bases between the germline ends. The CDR3 sequence: CASGLRAQNYGYTF. DNA for the CDR3: TGTGCTAGTGGTTTGCGTGCACAGAACTATGGCTACACCTTC.

The rearrangement links TRBV10-3 to TRBJ2-5, with 7 bases aligning to TRBD2. Germline assignment: CDR1 ENHRY and CDR2 SYGVKD. CDR3 size: 14 residues. J gave up 3 bases and V 4 bases, and 5 bases lay outside the gene matches. This CDR3 reads CAISVGAGEETQYF. The CDR3, as DNA: TGTGCCATCAGTGTTGGGGCGGGGGAAGAGACCCAGTACTTC.

The chain carries TRBV2 and TRBJ1-1, with TRBD1 matching over 7 bases. This CDR3 region has 17 residues. The V segment lost 3 bases and the J segment 0 bases; nucleotides outside the gene matches: 10. Germline V CDR1 and CDR2: SNHLY, FYNNEI. The CDR3 DNA reads TGTGCCAGCAGTGATTCCGGGACAGCTATAATGAACACTGAAGCTTTCTTT. This gives the protein CASSDSGTAIMNTEAFF.

The sample holds a few counts of this clone. The rearrangement uses TRBV25-1 and TRBJ1-2, with a tentative D call TRBD1 (5 bases). This CDR3 comprises 12 residues. V dropped 8 bases and J dropped 1 base, with 8 bases sitting between them. Germline loops: CDR1 MGHDK, CDR2 SYGVNS. The CDR3 bases are TGTGCCAGCTCGGGACTTAACTATGGCTACACCTTC. Translation gives CASSGLNYGYTF.